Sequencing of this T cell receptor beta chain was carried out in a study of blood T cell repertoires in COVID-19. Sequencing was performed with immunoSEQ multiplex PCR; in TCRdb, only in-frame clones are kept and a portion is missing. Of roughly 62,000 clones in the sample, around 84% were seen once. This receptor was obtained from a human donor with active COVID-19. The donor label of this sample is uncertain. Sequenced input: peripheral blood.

DNA for the CDR3: TGCGCCAGCAGCGTCACCGGGACAGGGGGCGATGAGCAGTTCTTC. Amino acids: CASSVTGTGGDEQFF. This chain joins TRBV5-1 and TRBJ2-1; 12 nucleotides agree with TRBD1. J gave up 8 bases and V 4 bases, and 7 bases lay outside the gene matches. Germline values: CDR1 SGHRS, CDR2 YFSETQ. The CDR3 runs 15 residues.